This is a list of T cell receptor beta chains from one sample in a study of cytomegalovirus exposure and HLA in healthy donors. Measured with immunoSEQ multiplex PCR; TCRdb has only the in-frame clones, and not every one. The data contain 120,000 or so clones, roughly four fifths of them singletons. The sample taken for sequencing was PBMCs. These receptors were obtained from a woman between 40 and 50 years old in good health and CMV-seronegative. Each CDR3 is given with its conserved first and last residue. A D gene is named only where the DNA matches it firmly. Part of the rows lack a size; the others show once, few, many or a class for expanded clones.

size	V	J	D	CDR3	DNA
NA	TRBV2	TRBJ2-3	TRBD2	CASLTGRWGGRDFYTQYF	TGTGCCAGCTTAACGGGGCGATGGGGCGGGAGGGACTTTTATACGCAGTATTTT
NA	TRBV28	TRBJ2-1	TRBD1	CASSLGQAFNEQFF	TGTGCCAGCAGTTTGGGACAGGCGTTCAATGAGCAGTTCTTC
NA	TRBV28	TRBJ2-7	TRBD1	CASTPWGQSSYEQYF	TGTGCCAGCACCCCCTGGGGACAGAGCTCCTACGAGCAGTACTTC
once	TRBV5-1	TRBJ2-1	NA	CASSLAAGLSYNEQFF	TGCGCCAGCAGCTTGGCGGCAGGCCTCTCCTACAATGAGCAGTTCTTC
NA	TRBV10-3	TRBJ2-5	NA	CAISEGRGREAETQYF	TGTGCCATCAGTGAGGGTAGAGGCAGGGAGGCGGAGACCCAGTACTTC
NA	TRBV28	TRBJ1-2	TRBD1	CASRRQGGNYGYTF	TGTGCCAGCAGGCGACAGGGAGGCAACTATGGCTACACCTTC
NA	TRBV5-1	TRBJ2-5	TRBD2	CASSRTSGREKETQYF	TGCGCCAGCTCAAGGACTAGCGGGAGAGAAAAAGAGACCCAGTACTTC
NA	TRBV19	TRBJ1-5	NA	CASTTTGNQPQHF	TGTGCCAGTACCACAACAGGGAACCAGCCCCAGCATTTT
few	TRBV19	TRBJ2-2	TRBD1	CASSRQGTNTGELFF	TGTGCCAGTAGCCGACAGGGGACTAACACCGGGGAGCTGTTTTTT
once	TRBV11-2	TRBJ2-7	NA	CASRPFSRAYEQYF	TGTGCCAGCAGACCTTTCTCGCGGGCCTACGAGCAGTACTTC
NA	TRBV6-5	TRBJ1-6	NA	CASRGAASYNSPLHF	TGTGCCAGCAGGGGCGCCGCATCGTATAATTCACCCCTCCACTTT
once	TRBV28	TRBJ2-4	TRBD1	CASSLPGQGAKNSQYF	TGTGCCAGCAGTCTTCCCGGACAGGGTGCCAAAAACAGTCAGTACTTC
NA	TRBV19	TRBJ2-6	TRBD2	CASSIGGGTTVLTF	TGTGCCAGTAGTATAGGGGGGGGGACGACGGTCCTGACTTTC
NA	TRBV28	TRBJ1-5	NA	CASSFADNLPRQPQHF	TGTGCCAGCAGTTTCGCGGACAATCTTCCTCGGCAGCCCCAGCATTTT
NA	TRBV28	TRBJ1-2	NA	CASSFSGVNYGYTF	TGTGCCAGCAGTTTTTCGGGGGTGAACTATGGCTACACCTTC
NA	TRBV2	TRBJ2-7	NA	CASSEGQEASSYEQYF	TGTGCCAGCAGTGAAGGGCAGGAGGCGAGCTCCTACGAGCAGTACTTC
NA	TRBV6-6	TRBJ2-1	NA	CASRRSSSDEQFF	TGTGCCAGCAGACGAAGCTCTTCGGATGAGCAGTTCTTC